The next 18 T cell receptor beta chains were all read from a single sample in a study of early T cells in non-severe SARS-CoV-2 infection. In TCRdb, the 5' RACE reads were re-called with MiXCR into one record per CDR3 protein. The sample contains tens of thousands of distinct CDR3 sequences, approximately 10% of which appear only once. Sequencing was done on a sample of whole blood. These receptors were taken from an adult who was a healthcare worker with PCR-confirmed SARS-CoV-2 infection or an uninfected control (not recorded which).

This clonotype was recorded at least ten times. The gene calls are TRBV6-5 and TRBJ1-2, with a tentative D call TRBD1 (5 bases). The germline V and J ends were trimmed by 2 bases and 4 bases, with 8 bases remaining between them. The length of the CDR3 is 13 residues. The V gene's germline CDR1 is MNHEY and CDR2 SVGAGI. The CDR3 spells CASSYTRGYGYTF. CDR3 in DNA: TGTGCCAGCAGTTACACTAGGGGCTATGGCTACACCTTC.

This chain uses TRBV5-1 with TRBJ2-3, with D unclear. The germline gives CDR1 SGHRS, CDR2 YFSETQ. The length of the CDR3 is 16 residues. V lost 0 bases and J lost 0, with 11 bases in between. In nucleotides, the CDR3 is TGCGCCAGCAGCTTGGCGACCCACCTCAGCACAGATACGCAGTATTTT. Protein: CASSLATHLSTDTQYF.

V usage is TRBV4-3 and J usage is TRBJ2-7; D remains unclear. The CDR3 is made up of 15 amino acids. CDR1 and CDR2 (germline): LGHNA, YSLEER. Trimming took off 1 base at V and 0 bases at J, with 10 bases between the two ends. Written as DNA, the CDR3 is TGCGCCAGCAGCCAAGCGGTTGACGCCTCCTACGAGCAGTACTTC. Its translation is CASSQAVDASYEQYF.

The J gene is TRBJ2-1, the V gene TRBV5-1, with 8 nucleotides matching TRBD2. The ends lost 0 bases at V and 5 bases at J; junction bases unmatched: 1. The CDR3 contains 14 residues. Per germline, CDR1 SGHRS and CDR2 YFSETQ. The CDR3 region has the DNA TGCGCCAGCAGCTTGGTAGCGGGAAACAATGAGCAGTTCTTC. Translated: CASSLVAGNNEQFF.

This clonotype was recorded at least ten times. The chain joins TRBV20-1 to TRBJ2-1; D gene unclear. There are 13 residues in the CDR3. Deletions cut 1 base from V and 5 bases from J, with 9 bases between. Germline V gene sequence: CDR1 DFQATT, CDR2 SNEGSKA (reference sequence). CDR3 DNA sequence: TGCAGTGCTAGAGCCGGGCCCGACAATGAGCAGTTCTTC. It is translated as CSARAGPDNEQFF.

This clonotype showed up many times. The gene calls are TRBV3-1 and TRBJ2-3; maybe TRBD2 (7 bases). CDR1 LGHDT and CDR2 YNNKEL come from the germline V gene (reference sequence). The CDR3 is 16 amino acids. V was cut by 0 bases and J by 4 bases, with 14 bases left in between. CDR3 sequence: CASSQDAGATADTQYF. Here the CDR3 DNA reads TGTGCCAGCAGCCAAGATGCGGGGGCAACTGCAGATACGCAGTATTTT.

V and J are TRBV20-1 and TRBJ2-5; maybe TRBD2 (6 bases). CDR1 DFQATT and CDR2 SNEGSKA come from the germline V gene (reference sequence). Trimming stripped 4 bases from V and 5 bases from J, with 17 bases between. This CDR3 contains 14 residues. CDR3 in DNA: TGCAGTGCTAAACGACCGTCCGCGGGGGAGACCCAGTACTTC. Protein product: CSAKRPSAGETQYF.

This clonotype was seen ten or more times. CDR3 sequence: CAIFKWNTGELFF. The CDR3 bases are TGTGCCATCTTTAAATGGAACACCGGGGAGCTGTTTTTT. This chain links TRBV19 with TRBJ2-2; D call uncertain. V lost 10 bases and J 1 base, leaving 10 bases between the germline ends. This CDR3 is 13 amino acids long. CDR1 LNHDA and CDR2 SQIVND come from the germline V gene (reference sequence).

This chain uses TRBV2 with TRBJ1-1; 9 bases map to TRBD1. The CDR3 has 16 residues. Germline CDR1 and CDR2: SNHLY and FYNNEI. Losses at the gene ends were 1 base for V and 4 bases for J; bases not matched to a gene: 7. The CDR3 spells CASSEVRGQGLTEAFF. CDR3 DNA sequence: TGTGCCAGCAGTGAAGTAAGGGGACAGGGACTCACTGAAGCTTTCTTT.

The sample holds many counts of this clonotype. The J gene is TRBJ2-1, the V gene TRBV19; no firm D call. The CDR3 length is 13 residues. Germline CDR1 is LNHDA and CDR2 is SQIVND (reference sequence). V was pared by 6 bases and J by 10 bases, with 16 bases between. CDR3: CASSPFSGMEQFF. In DNA, the CDR3 is TGTGCCAGTAGCCCTTTTTCTGGGATGGAGCAGTTCTTC. Combining the CDR3 with reference TRBV19 and TRBJ2-1 gives the whole variable domain DGGITQSPKYLFRKEGQNVTLSCEQNLNHDAMYWYRQDPGQGLRLIYYSQIVNDFQKGDIAEGYSVSREKKESFPLTVTSAQKNPTAFYLCASSPFSGMEQFFGPGTRLTVL.

This clonotype came up many times. CDR3 nucleotide sequence: TGCGCCAGCAGCTTGCGGACTCTAGCGGATACCTACAATGAGCAGTTCTTC. Translated: CASSLRTLADTYNEQFF. The rearrangement joins TRBV5-1 to TRBJ2-1; 7 nucleotides match TRBD2. Germline loops: CDR1 SGHRS, CDR2 YFSETQ. The CDR3 sequence is 17 residues long. V was clipped by 1 base and J by 2 bases; unmatched bases: 9.

This clonotype showed up just a few times. The J gene is TRBJ1-1, the V gene TRBV5-1, with D maybe TRBD1 (6 bases). The CDR3 consists of 14 residues. Per germline, CDR1 SGHRS and CDR2 YFSETQ. V was pared by 0 bases and J by 4 bases, with 10 bases between. CDR3 nucleotide sequence: TGCGCCAGCAGCTTGGCGGGCAGGGGCACTGAAGCTTTCTTT. As protein: CASSLAGRGTEAFF. The entire variable domain, with the rest obtained from reference TRBV5-1 and TRBJ1-1, is as follows: KAGVTQTPRYLIKTRGQQVTLSCSPISGHRSVSWYQQTPGQGLQFLFEYFSETQRNKGNFPGRFSGRQFSNSRSEMNVSTLELGDSALYLCASSLAGRGTEAFFGQGTRLTVV.

This clonotype appeared many times. J is TRBJ2-3 and V is TRBV20-1; no clear D gene. Deletions cut 6 bases from V and 1 base from J, with 11 bases between. The germline CDR1 and CDR2 sequences are DFQATT and SNEGSKA (reference sequence). The CDR3 loop spans 13 amino acids. CDR3 loop: CSAAPTGTDTQYF. The CDR3 nucleotides read TGCAGTGCAGCCCCCACCGGCACAGATACGCAGTATTTT.

V is TRBV29-1 and J is TRBJ1-1, with D perhaps matching TRBD1 (5 bases). The CDR3 covers 12 residues. V was clipped by 3 bases and J by 0 bases, with 5 bases between them. Germline loops: CDR1 SQVTM, CDR2 ANQGSEA. The CDR3 bases are TGCAGCGTTGACAGGGTGAACACTGAAGCTTTCTTT. It encodes CSVDRVNTEAFF.

CDR3 sequence reads: CASSFWDRDHEQYF. The DNA for the CDR3 is TGTGCCAGCAGTTTCTGGGACAGGGACCACGAGCAGTACTTC. The gene calls are TRBV27 and TRBJ2-7; 9 bases agree with TRBD1. V trimming: 3 bases; J trimming: 5 bases; junction bases outside the gene matches: 5. This CDR3 region has 14 residues. Germline CDR1 MNHEY, CDR2 SMNVEV (reference sequence).

The chain recombines TRBV20-1 with TRBJ2-3; D perhaps matches TRBD2 (5 bases). This CDR3 spans 14 amino acids. Germline V gene lookup returns CDR1 DFQATT and CDR2 SNEGSKA (reference sequence). V was pared by 2 bases and J by 2 bases, with 11 bases between. DNA of the CDR3: TGCAGTGCTAGAACCGCGGACTTCACAGATACGCAGTATTTT. Translation gives CSARTADFTDTQYF.

The CDR3, as DNA: TGCGCCAGCAGCCTCGGACCAGATGAGCAGTTCTTC. The encoded protein is CASSLGPDEQFF. J is TRBJ2-1 and V is TRBV5-1, with unresolved D. The CDR3 runs 12 residues. V was shortened by 4 bases and J by 8 bases, with 10 bases between the two germline ends. Germline V lookup: CDR1 SGHRS, CDR2 YFSETQ.

This clonotype was seen at least ten times. The V call is TRBV7-3, the J call TRBJ2-4; D call uncertain. This CDR3 region has 15 residues. The V end lost 4 bases, the J end lost 6 bases, and 16 bases lay between the germline ends. Germline assignment: CDR1 SGHTA and CDR2 FQGTGA. CDR3 nucleotides: TGTGCCAGCAGCTCCGACAACCACCCGGGAAACATTCAGTACTTC. Translating gives CASSSDNHPGNIQYF.